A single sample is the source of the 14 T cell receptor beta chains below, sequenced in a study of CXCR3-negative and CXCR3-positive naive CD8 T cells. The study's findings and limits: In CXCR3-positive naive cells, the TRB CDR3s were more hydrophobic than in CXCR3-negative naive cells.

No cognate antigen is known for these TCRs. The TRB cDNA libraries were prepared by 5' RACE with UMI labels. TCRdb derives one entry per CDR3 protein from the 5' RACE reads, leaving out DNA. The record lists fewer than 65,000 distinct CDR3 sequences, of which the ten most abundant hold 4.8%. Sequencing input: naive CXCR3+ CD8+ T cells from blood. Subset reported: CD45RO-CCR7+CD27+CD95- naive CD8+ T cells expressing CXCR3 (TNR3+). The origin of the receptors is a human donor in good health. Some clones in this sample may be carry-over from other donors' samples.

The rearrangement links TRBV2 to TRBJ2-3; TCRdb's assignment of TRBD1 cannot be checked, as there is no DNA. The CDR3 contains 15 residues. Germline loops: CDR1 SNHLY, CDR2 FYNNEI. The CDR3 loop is CALMPGGASTDTQYF.

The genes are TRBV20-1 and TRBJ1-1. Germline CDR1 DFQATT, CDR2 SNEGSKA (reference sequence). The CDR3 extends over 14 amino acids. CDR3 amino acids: CSASSYLSDTEAFF.

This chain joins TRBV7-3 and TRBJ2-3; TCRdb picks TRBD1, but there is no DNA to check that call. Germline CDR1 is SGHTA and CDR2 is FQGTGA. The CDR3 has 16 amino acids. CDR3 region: CASSLWGPYPTDTQYF.

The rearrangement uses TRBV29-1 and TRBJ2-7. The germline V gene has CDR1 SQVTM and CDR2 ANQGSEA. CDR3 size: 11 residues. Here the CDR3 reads CSKEIPYEQYF.

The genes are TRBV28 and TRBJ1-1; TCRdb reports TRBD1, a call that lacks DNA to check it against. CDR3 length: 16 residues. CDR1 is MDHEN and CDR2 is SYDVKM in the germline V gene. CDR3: CASSLLRGVFDTEAFF.

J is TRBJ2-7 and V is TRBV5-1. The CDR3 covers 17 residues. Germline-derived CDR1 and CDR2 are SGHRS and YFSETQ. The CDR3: CASSLAEQLRGSYEQYF.

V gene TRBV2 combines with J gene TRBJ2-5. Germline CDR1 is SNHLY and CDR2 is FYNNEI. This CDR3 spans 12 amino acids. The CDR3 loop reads CASSTDQETQYF.

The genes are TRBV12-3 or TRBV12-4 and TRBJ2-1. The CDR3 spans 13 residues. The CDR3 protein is CASSPWTYNEQFF.

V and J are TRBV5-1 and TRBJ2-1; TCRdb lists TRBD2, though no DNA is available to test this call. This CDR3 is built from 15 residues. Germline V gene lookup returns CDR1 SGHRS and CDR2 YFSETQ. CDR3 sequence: CASSQTTEWPNEQFF.

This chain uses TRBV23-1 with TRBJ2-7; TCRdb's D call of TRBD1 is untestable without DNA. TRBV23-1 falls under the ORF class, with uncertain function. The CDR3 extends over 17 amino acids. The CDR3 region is CASSHLDRGQGALEQYF.

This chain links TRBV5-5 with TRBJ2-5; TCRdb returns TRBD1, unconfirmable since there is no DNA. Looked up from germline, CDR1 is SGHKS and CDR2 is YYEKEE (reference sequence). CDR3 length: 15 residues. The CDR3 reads CAGGSGYHLGETQYF.

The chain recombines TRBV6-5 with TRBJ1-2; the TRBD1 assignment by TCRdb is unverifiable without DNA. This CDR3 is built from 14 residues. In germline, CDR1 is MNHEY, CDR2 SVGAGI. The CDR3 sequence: CASVPSVGSGGYTF.

The CDR3 protein is CASSQYRNTEAFF. V gene TRBV14 combines with J gene TRBJ1-1. Germline CDR1 and CDR2: SGHDN and FVKESK. The CDR3 runs 13 residues.

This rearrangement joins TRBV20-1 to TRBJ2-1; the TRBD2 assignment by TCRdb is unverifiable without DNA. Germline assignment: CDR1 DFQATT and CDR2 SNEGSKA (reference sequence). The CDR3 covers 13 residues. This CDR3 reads CSAREVGLAGQFF.